The T cell receptor beta chain described here comes from a study of blood T cells in healthy people across ages. Study-wide points: In older individuals, TCR beta diversity per million T cells was lower, falling roughly linearly with age. From one million sequenced T cells, diversity estimates were lower bounds.

Regarding this clonotype: What it recognizes is unknown.

For the second PCR, which ran for roughly 6 to 12 cycles, a sample-barcoded 5' primer and a J-beta primer mix were used. One entry per CDR3 protein results from TCRdb running MiXCR on the 5' RACE reads. This table holds fewer than 900,000 distinct CDR3 sequences, 35% to 40% found once. The specimen sequenced was blood. This receptor was taken from a man younger than 35 in good health.

CDR3 in DNA: TGTGCCAGCAGCTTAGACCCTAATGAAAAACTGTTTTTT. Translation: CASSLDPNEKLFF. The chain is built from TRBV7-2 and TRBJ1-4, with unresolved D. Germline loops: CDR1 SGHTA, CDR2 FQGNSA. This CDR3 is built from 13 residues. V shed 1 base and J shed 3 bases, with 3 bases lying between them. Looking up the rest from reference TRBV7-2 and TRBJ1-4 gives the full variable domain: GAGVSQSPSNKVTEKGKDVELRCDPISGHTALYWYRQSLGQGLEFLIYFQGNSAPDKSGLPSDRFSAERTGGSVSTLTIQRTQQEDSAVYLCASSLDPNEKLFFGSGTQLSVL.